This T cell receptor (beta chain) was profiled in a study of response to subunit inactivated influenza vaccine. The CDR3 is 18 amino acids. Per germline, CDR1 MGHDK and CDR2 SYGVNS. The V and J ends lost 3 bases and 2 bases, in that order; junction bases with no gene match: 10. TCRdb re-derived calls from the RT-PCR reads in MiXCR, one entry per CDR3 protein. Of under 200,000 distinct CDR3 sequences listed, approximately 11% are singletons. Broader study findings: Seasonal influenza vaccination, on each occasion, was suggested by the authors to recruit few new T cells.

On this clonotype itself: Its matching antigen is unknown.

This TCR was recovered from a man aged 45-65 years who received an inactivated influenza vaccine. This sample comprised non-naive T cells sorted from PBMCs, obtained 40 to 50 days after vaccination. This sequence joins TRBV25-1 and TRBJ2-4, with 10 bases that match TRBD2. CDR3 sequence: CASSDFTSGAGSKNIQYF. The DNA for the CDR3 is TGTGCCAGCAGTGATTTTACTAGCGGGGCGGGCTCCAAAAACATTCAGTACTTC.